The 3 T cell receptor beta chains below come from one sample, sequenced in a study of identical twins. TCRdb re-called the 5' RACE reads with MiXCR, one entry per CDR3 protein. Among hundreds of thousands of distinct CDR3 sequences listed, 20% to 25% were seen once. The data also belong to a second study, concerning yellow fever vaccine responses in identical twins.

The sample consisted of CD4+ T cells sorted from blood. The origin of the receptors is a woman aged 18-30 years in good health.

As DNA, the CDR3 is TGCGCCAGCAGCTTGGCCGCGGCAACTAATGAAAAACTGTTTTTT. Translated: CASSLAAATNEKLFF. The chain carries TRBV5-1 and TRBJ1-4, with D unclear. The length of the CDR3 is 15 residues. Germline V CDR1 and CDR2: SGHRS, YFSETQ. The V end was cut by 0 bases, the J end by 0 bases, with 6 bases between.

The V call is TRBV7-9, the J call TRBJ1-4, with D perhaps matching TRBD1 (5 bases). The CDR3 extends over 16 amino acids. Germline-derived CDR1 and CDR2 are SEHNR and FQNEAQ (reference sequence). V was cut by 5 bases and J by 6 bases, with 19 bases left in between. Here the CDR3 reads CASSPSLGKGDEKLFF. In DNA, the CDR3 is TGTGCCAGCAGCCCTAGCCTCGGGAAAGGGGATGAAAAACTGTTTTTT.

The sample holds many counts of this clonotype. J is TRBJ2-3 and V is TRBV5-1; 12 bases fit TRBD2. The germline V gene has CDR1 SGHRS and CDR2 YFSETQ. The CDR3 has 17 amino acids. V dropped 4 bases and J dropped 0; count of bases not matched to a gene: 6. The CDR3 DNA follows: TGCGCCAGCAGCCCAGGACTAGCGGGACTTAGCACAGATACGCAGTATTTT. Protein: CASSPGLAGLSTDTQYF.